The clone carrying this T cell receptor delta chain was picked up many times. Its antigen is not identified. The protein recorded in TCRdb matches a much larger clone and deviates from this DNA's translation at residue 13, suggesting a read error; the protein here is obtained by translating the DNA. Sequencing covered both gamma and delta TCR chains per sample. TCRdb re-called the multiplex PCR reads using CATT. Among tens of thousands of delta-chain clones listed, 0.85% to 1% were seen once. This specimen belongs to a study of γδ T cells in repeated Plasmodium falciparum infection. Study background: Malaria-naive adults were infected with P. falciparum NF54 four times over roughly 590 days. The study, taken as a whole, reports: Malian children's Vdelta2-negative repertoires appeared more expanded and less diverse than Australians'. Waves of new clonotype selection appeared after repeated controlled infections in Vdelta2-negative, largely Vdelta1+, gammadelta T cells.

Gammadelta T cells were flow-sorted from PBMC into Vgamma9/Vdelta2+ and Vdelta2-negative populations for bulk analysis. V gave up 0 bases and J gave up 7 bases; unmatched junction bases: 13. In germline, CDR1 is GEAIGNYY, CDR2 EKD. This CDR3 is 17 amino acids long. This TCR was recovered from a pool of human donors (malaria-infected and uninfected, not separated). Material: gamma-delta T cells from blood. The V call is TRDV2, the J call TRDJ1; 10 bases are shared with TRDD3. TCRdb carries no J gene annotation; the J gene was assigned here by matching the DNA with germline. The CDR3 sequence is CACDTVGGYADPGKLIF. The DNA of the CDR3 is TGTGCCTGTGACACCGTAGGGGGATACGCGGATCCCGGTAAACTCATCTTT.